The sequence of this T cell receptor beta chain was determined in a study of T cells in Graves' hyperthyroidism and ophthalmopathy (dated by TCRdb to the late 2010s). For the study in its entirety: TCR V-J signatures able to tell the groups apart were searched for in a discovery cohort of some 97 patients, of whom over 40 had Graves' ophthalmopathy and 55 to 60 had stable Graves' hyperthyroidism. In about 6 Graves' hyperthyroidism patients, the study also compared T-cell repertoires from thyroid tissue with T-cell repertoires from blood. The approximately 97 discovery patients were randomly divided into training and test sets at a 7:3 ratio. After blood sampling, hyperthyroidism patients were treated with methimazole at a starting dose of 30 mg daily, and ophthalmopathy patients were treated with high-dose intravenous methylprednisolone. The paper describes TCR Vbeta CDR3 sequencing of about 140 peripheral blood samples, made up of 43 ophthalmopathy patients, over 70 hyperthyroidism patients and roughly 17 progressor patients. Prospective prediction of ophthalmopathy was tested in an independent validation cohort of 18 to 20 hyperthyroidism patients and 17 patients who later progressed to ophthalmopathy. Summary of the overall study and its limitations: Sample size was not statistically predetermined, and investigators were not blinded to group allocation. In validation, progression to ophthalmopathy was predicted by the model with nearly 71% sensitivity and 72% to 85% specificity, a median of about 6.4 months before onset. A 13 V-J signature model separated ophthalmopathy from stable hyperthyroidism, with approximately 86% sensitivity and 81% to 83% specificity in cross-validation and 80%/75% in testing. Most expanded thyroid clonotypes (frequency above 0.001) were also found in blood, which suggests that blood repertoires may mirror thyroid immune responses.

Germline trimming: 8 bases from V, 5 bases from J; junction bases outside gene matches: 1. Measured from the cysteine to the phenylalanine, the CDR3 is 11 residues long. The kept DNA is CDR3 alone, 33 bases in frame from the first base. The germline V gene supplies CDR1 SGDLS and CDR2 YYNGEE. The study excluded patients with uncontrolled infections, other autoimmune diseases, pregnancy or lactation. Diagnoses were based on clinical symptoms, serum thyroxine and TRAb, thyroid ultrasound and orbital computed tomography. Total RNA was extracted with Trizol reagent, and quality was checked on an Agilent 2100 Bioanalyzer. The TCR beta CDR3 regions were amplified from the RNA transcripts. A first-round RT-PCR of the TCR CDR3 used the HTBI primer set with the Qiagen OneStep RT-PCR kit. The libraries were constructed in a second round of multiplex PCR and then size-selected and purified. Sequencing of the libraries was done on an Illumina HiSeq2000 using paired-end 100 bp reads. The published analysis was carried out like this. SOAPnuke was used to process the raw data, removing reads that contained adapters or uncalled bases, had a mean Phred below 15, or lacked an exact match to the constant primer or identifier. COPE v1.2.5 was used to merge high-quality paired reads, and clonotypes were defined as unique nucleotide sequences. MiTCR v1.1 was used to align clonotypes to the IMGT TRBV, TRBD and TRBJ reference segments. Only V-J combinations with frequency above 0.0001, covering about 99% of repertoires, were analysed. A TCS score was defined as the ratio between F50 (clonal expansion) and ExV (chaos), using BLOSUM62-based TCRdist between CDR3 peptides within each V-J. Welch's t-statistics and random forest reduced 514 V-J features to fewer than 15, which were used in a naive Bayes classifier (R e1071). The Morisita-Horn index was used to measure how similar the thyroid and blood repertoires were. TCRdb reanalyzed the raw reads on its own, using fastp at Q25 for trimming and MiXCR for clone calling, and kept in-frame beta chains. Identical CDR3 proteins give one entry, which carries the most common genes and DNA. None of the V and J calls come from the authors' own analysis; TCRdb made them. The sample has 450,000 to 700,000 distinct CDR3 sequences on record, under 60% of them singletons. The top ten clonotypes cover roughly 19% of the sample.

Of note for this clonotype: Its target antigen remains unknown. Base qualities are not provided; no much larger clone lies one nucleotide away.

The sequencing sample was made of peripheral blood or thyroid tissue (not recorded which). This clonotype was sampled from an adult woman with Graves' disease, either hyperthyroidism or ophthalmopathy (not recorded which). Recombination joined TRBV9 with TRBJ1-5, with 7 middle bases fitting TRBD1. This receptor carries the CDR3 CASGQDQPQHF. The DNA is as follows: TGTGCCAGTGGACAGGATCAGCCCCAGCATTTT.